The present T cell receptor (beta chain) was sequenced within a study of shared clonotypes between healthy human individuals. Study-wide findings and caveats: The authors sampled blood alone, and tissue repertoires likely differ.

Every immunoSEQ plate was one replicate of a subset's evenly spread DNA. TCRdb's table, derived via immunoSEQ multiplex PCR, lists solely in-frame clones and lacks some. The sample carries nearly 500,000 clones, 76% recorded once. There are many counts of this clone. The antigen is unknown. This CDR3 is built from 15 residues. CDR1 and CDR2 (germline): MRHNA, SNTAGT. Trimming shortened V by 0 bases and J by 0 bases, and 7 bases separated the two germline ends. The study drew all its donors from Caucasian adults living in Nashville, Tennessee. Approximately 95 million PBMCs went into genomic DNA for unsorted samples.

The genes are TRBV6-4 and TRBJ2-3; D not resolved. The specimen sequenced was PBMCs. The clonotype comes from a middle-aged woman in good health. Some clones in this sample may be carry-over from other donors' samples. The CDR3 region is CASSDSVGSTDTQYF. The DNA for the CDR3 is TGTGCCAGCAGTGACTCGGTAGGCAGCACAGATACGCAGTATTTT.